This TCR beta chain was captured by sequencing in a study of response to subunit inactivated influenza vaccine. The study's findings and limits: Authors suggested few new T cells are recruited by each seasonal influenza vaccination.

This CDR3 is built from 15 residues. Germline V CDR1 and CDR2: SGHRS, YFSETQ. Unmatched junction bases numbered 5, after V lost 6 bases and J lost 0 bases. Concerning this clonotype: Its target is unknown.

TCRdb processed the RT-PCR reads anew with MiXCR; each CDR3 protein has one entry. The table shows hundreds of thousands of distinct CDR3 sequences, with about 7.6% occurring only once. V is TRBV5-1 and J is TRBJ2-3; the match to TRBD1 covers 9 bases. The sequencing used PBMCs from blood, collected less than 30 months after vaccination. This TCR came from a man between 50 and 69 years old who received an inactivated influenza vaccine. The CDR3 here is CASNRDRGSTDTQYF. The CDR3 DNA sequence: TGCGCCAGCAACCGAGACAGGGGGAGCACAGATACGCAGTATTTT.